These T cell receptor beta chains were read from a single sample in a study of OX40 agonist ivuxolimab in advanced cancers. Profiled with immunoSEQ multiplex PCR; TCRdb holds only in-frame clones, not every one. Here the sample spans around 76,000 clones, 86% being singletons. This specimen was CD4+ or CD8+ T cells sorted from blood, taken in a trial of the OX40 agonist ivuxolimab. These receptors came from an adult with an advanced solid tumor such as melanoma, head and neck, liver or kidney cancer. CDR3s include the opening cysteine and the closing phenylalanine or tryptophan. A D gene is named only where the DNA matches it firmly. Clone size appears in some rows only: once, few, many, or a class for an expanded clone.

d_gene	len	j_gene	abundance	v_gene	CDR3aa	CDR3nt
.	15	TRBJ1-4	.	TRBV6-1	CASIRWPLTNEKLFF	TGTGCCAGCATAAGGTGGCCGCTGACAAATGAAAAACTGTTTTTT
.	12	TRBJ1-3	.	TRBV28	CASGLHANTIYF	TGTGCCAGCGGGCTACATGCGAACACCATATATTTT
.	14	TRBJ1-2	once	TRBV5-1	CASSLFGGNYGYTF	TGCGCCAGCAGCTTGTTCGGCGGAAACTATGGCTACACCTTC
TRBD1	13	TRBJ1-6	.	TRBV10-3	CATYRGDNSPLHF	TGTGCCACCTACAGGGGTGATAATTCACCCCTCCACTTT
.	15	TRBJ2-3	few	TRBV29-1	CSVEAGRPFTDTQYF	TGCAGCGTTGAAGCGGGGCGGCCCTTCACAGATACGCAGTATTTT
TRBD1	13	TRBJ1-1	.	TRBV19	CASSASGTGLSFF	TGTGCCAGTAGTGCTTCCGGGACAGGGTTATCTTTCTTT
.	16	TRBJ2-3	.	TRBV7-2	CASSLSSDGGTDTQYF	TGTGCCAGCAGCTTAAGTAGCGACGGTGGCACAGATACGCAGTATTTT
.	14	TRBJ1-2	once	TRBV18	CASSPPGANYGYTF	TGTGCCAGCTCACCACCCGGCGCGAACTATGGCTACACCTTC
.	13	TRBJ1-1	.	TRBV5-6	CASSAGVGTEAFF	TGTGCCAGCAGCGCGGGGGTAGGCACTGAAGCTTTCTTT
TRBD1	13	TRBJ1-2	.	TRBV27	CASSFVGQEGYTF	TGTGCCAGCAGCTTCGTGGGACAGGAGGGCTACACCTTC
.	13	TRBJ1-2	.	TRBV5-4	CASSLEQSYGYTF	TGTGCCAGCAGCTTGGAACAGAGCTATGGCTACACCTTC
TRBD1	15	TRBJ2-3	.	TRBV2	CASRADRNLRDTQYF	TGTGCCAGCAGAGCGGACAGGAACCTCCGAGATACGCAGTATTTT
.	14	TRBJ1-1	.	TRBV29-1	CSVVSGAGNTEAFF	TGCAGCGTTGTTAGTGGGGCAGGGAACACTGAAGCTTTCTTT
.	13	TRBJ2-1	.	TRBV5-6	CASSRLNVYEQFF	TGTGCCAGCAGCCGACTAAATGTTTATGAGCAGTTCTTC
.	18	TRBJ1-3	.	TRBV4-1	CASSQGGRSRSSGNTIYF	TGCGCCAGCAGCCAAGGAGGGAGGTCGCGAAGCTCTGGAAACACCATATATTTT
.	14	TRBJ1-4	.	TRBV14	CASSQGPGGGKLFF	TGTGCCAGCAGCCAAGGTCCCGGGGGTGGAAAACTGTTTTTT
TRBD1	15	TRBJ1-4	.	TRBV5-6	CASSPRTGANEKLFF	TGTGCCAGCAGCCCACGGACAGGGGCTAATGAAAAACTGTTTTTT
.	15	TRBJ1-6	.	TRBV2	CASSLRTRDNSPLHF	TGTGCCAGCAGTCTGAGGACGAGGGACAATTCACCCCTCCACTTT
TRBD2	19	TRBJ2-1	.	TRBV7-6	CASSLVRGSLAGNYNEQFF	TGTGCCAGCAGCTTAGTTCGGGGGTCACTAGCGGGGAATTACAATGAGCAGTTCTTC
TRBD1	14	TRBJ1-5	.	TRBV30	CAWSADRGGQPQHF	TGTGCCTGGAGCGCAGACAGGGGGGGTCAGCCCCAGCATTTT
.	13	TRBJ1-4	.	TRBV29-1	CSAKWTAGEKLFF	TGCAGCGCCAAGTGGACAGCCGGTGAAAAACTGTTTTTT
TRBD2	13	TRBJ2-1	.	TRBV7-2	CASSFGLAGEQFF	TGTGCCAGCAGCTTCGGACTAGCGGGGGAGCAGTTCTTC